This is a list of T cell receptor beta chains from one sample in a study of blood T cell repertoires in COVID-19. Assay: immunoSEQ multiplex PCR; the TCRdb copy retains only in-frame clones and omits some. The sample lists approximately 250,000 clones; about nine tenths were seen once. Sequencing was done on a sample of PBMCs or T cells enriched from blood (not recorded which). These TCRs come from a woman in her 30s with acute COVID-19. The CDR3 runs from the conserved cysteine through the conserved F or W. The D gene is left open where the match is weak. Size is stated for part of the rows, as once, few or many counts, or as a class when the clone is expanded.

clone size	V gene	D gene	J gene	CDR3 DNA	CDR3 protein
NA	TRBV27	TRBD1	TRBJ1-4	TGTGCCAGCAGTCGGGGCACAGGGGCCGCCGAAAAACTGTTTTTT	CASSRGTGAAEKLFF
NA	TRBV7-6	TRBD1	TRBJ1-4	TGTGCCAGCAGCCTTCAACAGGGGGCCGGGAAAAAACTGTTTTTT	CASSLQQGAGKKLFF
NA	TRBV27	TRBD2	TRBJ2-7	TGTGCCAGCAGTTGGGGCGGGAGGGCGACTTACGAGCAGTACTTC	CASSWGGRATYEQYF
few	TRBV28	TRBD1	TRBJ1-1	TGTGCCAGCAGTTCAGCACAGGGGCCCACTGAAGCTTTCTTT	CASSSAQGPTEAFF
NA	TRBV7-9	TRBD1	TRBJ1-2	TGTGCCAGCAGCTCCCTGGACAGGGACTATGGCTACACCTTC	CASSSLDRDYGYTF
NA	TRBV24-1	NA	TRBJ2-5	TGTGCCACCAGTGATTTGCGTAGGGGGGGAGCTCTCCAAGAGACCCAGTACTTC	CATSDLRRGGALQETQYF
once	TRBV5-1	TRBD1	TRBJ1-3	TGCGCCAGCAGCAGCGACAGGGGGGACACCATATATTTT	CASSSDRGDTIYF
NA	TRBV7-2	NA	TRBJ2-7	TGTGCCAGCAGCTTAGGACCCTCGGGGGAGCAGTACTTC	CASSLGPSGEQYF
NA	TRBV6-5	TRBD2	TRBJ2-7	TGTGCCAGCAGCCTGACTAGCGGGAACCCCTACGAGCAGTACTTC	CASSLTSGNPYEQYF
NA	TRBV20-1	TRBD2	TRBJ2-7	TGCAGTGCTAGTATTCTCGGCGGGAGCTACGAGCAGTACTTC	CSASILGGSYEQYF
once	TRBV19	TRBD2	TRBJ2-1	TGTGCCAGTAGTGCGGGGGAGCCCACATACAATGAGCAGTTCTTC	CASSAGEPTYNEQFF
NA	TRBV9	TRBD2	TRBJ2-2	TGTGCCAGCAGCGCCGCCGGGACGGGGACTAGCGGGAGCACGTGGCGGGGGGAGCTGTTTTTT	CASSAAGTGTSGSTWRGELFF
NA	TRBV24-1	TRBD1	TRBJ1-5	TGTGCCACCAGACAAAGAGGGAACAGGGGGGCAAGCAATCAGCCCCAGCATTTT	CATRQRGNRGASNQPQHF
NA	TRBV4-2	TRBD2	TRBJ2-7	TGTGCCAGCAGCCAAGTCCGGACTAGCGGCTACGAGCAGTACTTC	CASSQVRTSGYEQYF
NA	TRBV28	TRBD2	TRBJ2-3	TGTGCCACCGCCGGACTAGCGGGCACAGATACGCAGTATTTT	CATAGLAGTDTQYF
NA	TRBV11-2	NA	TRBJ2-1	TGTGCCAGCAGCTCCGGAGTTGACAATGAGCAGTTCTTC	CASSSGVDNEQFF
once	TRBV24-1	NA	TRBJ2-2	TGTGCCACCAGTGAAGACAGTACGAACACCGGGGAGCTGTTTTTT	CATSEDSTNTGELFF
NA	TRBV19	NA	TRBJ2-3	TGTGCCAGTAGTATCGGTCGGGGAGATACGCAGTATTTT	CASSIGRGDTQYF
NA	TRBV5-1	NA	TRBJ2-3	TGCGCCAGCAGCTTGGCCGGGGTTTTCACAGATACGCAGTATTTT	CASSLAGVFTDTQYF
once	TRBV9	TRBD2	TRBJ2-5	TGTGCCAGCAGTAAGCGGGAACAAGAGACCCAGTACTTC	CASSKREQETQYF
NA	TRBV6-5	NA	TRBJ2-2	TGTGCCAGCAGAGGGGGAGGGGGGAACACCGGGGAGCTGTTTTTT	CASRGGGGNTGELFF
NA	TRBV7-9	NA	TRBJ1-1	TGTGCCAGCAGACCCGGCACTCCAGGTGAAGCTTTCTTT	CASRPGTPGEAFF
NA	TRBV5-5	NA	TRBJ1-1	TGTGCCAGCAGCCTCGGACACCTCACTGAAGCTTTCTTT	CASSLGHLTEAFF
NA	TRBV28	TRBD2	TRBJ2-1	TGTGCCAGCAGATCGCCTAGCGGGGGACCCAATGAGCAGTTCTTC	CASRSPSGGPNEQFF
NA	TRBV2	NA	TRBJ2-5	TGTGCCAGCACCCCGGGATACCTACAAGAGACCCAGTACTTC	CASTPGYLQETQYF
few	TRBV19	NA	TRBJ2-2	TGTGCCAGTAGTATAGCGCCACAGGGTCACACCGGGGAGCTGTTTTTT	CASSIAPQGHTGELFF
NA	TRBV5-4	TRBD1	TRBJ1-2	TGTGCCAGCAGTCAGGGGGCTACACCAATCTTTAACTATGGCTACACCTTC	CASSQGATPIFNYGYTF
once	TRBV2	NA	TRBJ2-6	TGTGCCAGCATCTACAGTAATATTGGGGCCAACGTCCTGACTTTC	CASIYSNIGANVLTF
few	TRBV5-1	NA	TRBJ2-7	TGCGCCAGCAGCTTGGAAACAAGCAACTACTACGAGCAGTACTTC	CASSLETSNYYEQYF
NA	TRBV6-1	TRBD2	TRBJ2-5	TGTGCCAGCAGTGAATCGGCTAGCGGGGGTCTTCCCCCAGAGACCCAGTACTTC	CASSESASGGLPPETQYF
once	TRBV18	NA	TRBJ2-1	TGTGCCAGCTCACCTCCTCTAGCGAGCTCCTACAATGAGCAGTTCTTC	CASSPPLASSYNEQFF
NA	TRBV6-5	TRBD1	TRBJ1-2	TGTGCCAGCAGGATGCAGGGACAGAGCTATGGCTACACCTTC	CASRMQGQSYGYTF
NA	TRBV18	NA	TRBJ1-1	TGTGCCAGCTCTCCGGGGGAAAGGAACACTGAAGCTTTCTTT	CASSPGERNTEAFF
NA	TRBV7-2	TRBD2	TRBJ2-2	TGTGCCAGCCCTCGGACTAGCGGGAACAGGGAGCTGTTTTTT	CASPRTSGNRELFF
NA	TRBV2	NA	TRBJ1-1	TGTGCCAGCAGGGTGGAGGTCGACACTGAAGCTTTCTTT	CASRVEVDTEAFF
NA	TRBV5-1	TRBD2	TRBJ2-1	TGCGCCAGCAGCTTGGGACTAGCGGAAACCTACAATGAGCAGTTCTTC	CASSLGLAETYNEQFF
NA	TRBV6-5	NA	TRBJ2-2	TGTGCCAGCAGGGAGTGGGGCGACACCGGGGAGCTGTTTTTT	CASREWGDTGELFF
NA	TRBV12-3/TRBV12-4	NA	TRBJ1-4	TGTGCCAGCAGTTCCGATGGAGTGAAACTGTTTTTT	CASSSDGVKLFF
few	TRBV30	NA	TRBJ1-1	TGTGCCTGGAGTGTAGAGGACAGCACTGAAGCTTTCTTT	CAWSVEDSTEAFF
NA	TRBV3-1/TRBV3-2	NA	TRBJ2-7	TGTGCCAGCAGCCAAGAGTTTGAGGGAAGCGGTGGTTACGAGCAGTACTTC	CASSQEFEGSGGYEQYF
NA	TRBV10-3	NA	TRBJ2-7	TGTGCCATCGGGAGCGTGGACGGGTACGAGCAGTACTTC	CAIGSVDGYEQYF
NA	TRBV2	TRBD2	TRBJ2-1	TGTGCCAGCACCTGGGGGACTAGCGGGACGAATGAGCAGTTCTTC	CASTWGTSGTNEQFF
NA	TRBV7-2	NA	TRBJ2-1	TGTGCCAGCAGCTTCGTGGGGGCCGGAGTAACCTACAATGAGCAGTTCTTC	CASSFVGAGVTYNEQFF
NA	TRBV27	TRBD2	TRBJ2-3	TGTGCCAGCAGTTTAGCCCCGTGGCCTAGCGGGAGTTGGACAGATACGCAGTATTTT	CASSLAPWPSGSWTDTQYF
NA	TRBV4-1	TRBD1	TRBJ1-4	TGCGCCAGCAGCCAAAGACAGGGGCTCCATGAAAAACTGTTTTTT	CASSQRQGLHEKLFF
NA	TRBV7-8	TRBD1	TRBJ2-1	TGTGCCAGCAGCTTAGGGTCAGGGGGCGATGAGCAGTTCTTC	CASSLGSGGDEQFF
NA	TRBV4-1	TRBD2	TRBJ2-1	TGCGCCAGCACCCCAGACGGGACTAGCGGGAGACCTGAGCAGTTCTTC	CASTPDGTSGRPEQFF
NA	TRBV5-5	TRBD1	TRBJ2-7	TGTGCCAGCGTGGGACAGGGAAGAGAGCAGTACTTC	CASVGQGREQYF
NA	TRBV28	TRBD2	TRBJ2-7	TGTGCCAGCAGCAACCGGGGACTAACGTACGAGCAGTACTTC	CASSNRGLTYEQYF
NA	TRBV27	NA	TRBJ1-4	TGTGCCAGCACCGCCCGGGGGGGAACTAATGAAAAACTGTTTTTT	CASTARGGTNEKLFF
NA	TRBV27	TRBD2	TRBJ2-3	TGTGCCAGCACGGGGCTAGCGGGCACAGATACGCAGTATTTT	CASTGLAGTDTQYF
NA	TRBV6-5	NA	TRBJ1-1	TGTGCCAGCAGGGCCAGGGCGGTGAACACTGAAGCTTTCTTT	CASRARAVNTEAFF
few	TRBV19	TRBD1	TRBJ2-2	TGTGCCAGTAGTAACAGGGGTAACACCGGGGAGCTGTTTTTT	CASSNRGNTGELFF